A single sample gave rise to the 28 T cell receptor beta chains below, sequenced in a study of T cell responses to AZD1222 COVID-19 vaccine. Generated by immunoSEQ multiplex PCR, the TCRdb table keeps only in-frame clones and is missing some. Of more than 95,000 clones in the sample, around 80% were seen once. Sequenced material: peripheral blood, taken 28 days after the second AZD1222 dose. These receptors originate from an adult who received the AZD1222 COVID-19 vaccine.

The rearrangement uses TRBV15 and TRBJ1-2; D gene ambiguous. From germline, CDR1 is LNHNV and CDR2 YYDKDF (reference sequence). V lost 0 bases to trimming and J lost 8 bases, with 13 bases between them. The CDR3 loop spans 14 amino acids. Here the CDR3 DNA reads TGTGCCACCAGCAGAGATCGAGGAGAAGGCGGCTACACCTTC. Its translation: CATSRDRGEGGYTF.

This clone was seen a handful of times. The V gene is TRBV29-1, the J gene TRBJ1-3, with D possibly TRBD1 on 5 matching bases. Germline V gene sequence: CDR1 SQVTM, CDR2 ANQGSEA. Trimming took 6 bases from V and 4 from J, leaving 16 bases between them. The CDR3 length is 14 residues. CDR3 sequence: CSVTQGLTGNTIYF. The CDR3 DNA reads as TGCAGCGTAACCCAGGGACTTACAGGAAACACCATATATTTT.

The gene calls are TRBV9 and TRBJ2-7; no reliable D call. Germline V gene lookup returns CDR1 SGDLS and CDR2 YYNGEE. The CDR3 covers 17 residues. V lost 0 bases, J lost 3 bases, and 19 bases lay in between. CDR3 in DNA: TGTGCCAGCAGCGTAGATGCATTGGGGAACCTAGGCTACGAGCAGTACTTC. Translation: CASSVDALGNLGYEQYF.

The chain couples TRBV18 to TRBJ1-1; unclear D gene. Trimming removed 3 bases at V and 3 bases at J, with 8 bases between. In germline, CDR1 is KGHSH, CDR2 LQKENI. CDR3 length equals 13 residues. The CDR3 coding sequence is TGTGCCAGCTCACCGAAGAGTGACACTGAAGCTTTCTTT. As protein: CASSPKSDTEAFF.

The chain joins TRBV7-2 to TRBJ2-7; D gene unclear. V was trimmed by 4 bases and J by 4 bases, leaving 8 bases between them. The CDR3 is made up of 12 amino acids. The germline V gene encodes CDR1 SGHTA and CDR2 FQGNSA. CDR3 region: CASSSPYYEQYF. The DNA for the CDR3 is TGTGCCAGCAGCTCCCCTTATTACGAGCAGTACTTC. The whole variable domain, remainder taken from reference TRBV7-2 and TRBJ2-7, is GAGVSQSPSNKVTEKGKDVELRCDPISGHTALYWYRQSLGQGLEFLIYFQGNSAPDKSGLPSDRFSAERTGGSVSTLTIQRTQQEDSAVYLCASSSPYYEQYFGPGTRLTVT.

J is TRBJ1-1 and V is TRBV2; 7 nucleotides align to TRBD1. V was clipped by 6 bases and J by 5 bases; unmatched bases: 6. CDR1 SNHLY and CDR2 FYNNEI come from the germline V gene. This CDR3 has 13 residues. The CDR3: CASRRQGLTEAFF. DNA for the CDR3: TGTGCCAGCAGAAGACAGGGTTTGACTGAAGCTTTCTTT.

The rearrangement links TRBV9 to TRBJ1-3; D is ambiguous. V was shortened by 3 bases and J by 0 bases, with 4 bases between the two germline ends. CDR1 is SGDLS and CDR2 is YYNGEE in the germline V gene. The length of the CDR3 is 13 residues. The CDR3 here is CASSANSGNTIYF. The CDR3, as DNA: TGTGCCAGCAGCGCAAACTCTGGAAACACCATATATTTT.

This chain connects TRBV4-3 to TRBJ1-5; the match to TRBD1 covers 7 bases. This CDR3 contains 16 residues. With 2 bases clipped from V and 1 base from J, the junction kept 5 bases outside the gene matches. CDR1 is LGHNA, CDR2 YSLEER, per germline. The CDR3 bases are TGCGCCAGCAGCCAATACAGGGGAGGAAGCAATCAGCCCCAGCATTTT. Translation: CASSQYRGGSNQPQHF.

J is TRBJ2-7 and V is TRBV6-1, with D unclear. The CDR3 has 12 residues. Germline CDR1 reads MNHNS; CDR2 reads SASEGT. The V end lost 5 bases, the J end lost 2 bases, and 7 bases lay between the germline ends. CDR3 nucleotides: TGTGCCAGCAGTCCGAACCCCTACGAGCAGTACTTC. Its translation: CASSPNPYEQYF.

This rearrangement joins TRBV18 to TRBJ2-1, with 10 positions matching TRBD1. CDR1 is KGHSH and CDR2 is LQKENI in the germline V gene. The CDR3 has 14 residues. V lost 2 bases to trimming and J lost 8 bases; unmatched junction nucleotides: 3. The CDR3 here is CASSPGTGDDEQFF. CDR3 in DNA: TGTGCCAGCTCACCAGGGACAGGGGACGATGAGCAGTTCTTC.

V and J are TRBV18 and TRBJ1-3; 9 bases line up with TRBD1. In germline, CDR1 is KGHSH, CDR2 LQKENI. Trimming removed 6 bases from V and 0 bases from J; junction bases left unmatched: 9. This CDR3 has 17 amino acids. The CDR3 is CASSLGQGFYSGNTIYF. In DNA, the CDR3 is TGTGCCAGCTCCCTGGGACAGGGTTTTTACTCTGGAAACACCATATATTTT.

CDR3 protein: CASSESVIYGYTF. The CDR3 DNA is TGCGCCAGCAGTGAGTCAGTAATTTATGGCTACACCTTC. The chain links TRBV10-2 to TRBJ1-2, with no clear D. The V end lost 0 bases, the J end lost 5 bases, and 7 bases lay between the germline ends. Germline V gene sequence: CDR1 WSHSY, CDR2 SAAADI. This CDR3 region has 13 residues.

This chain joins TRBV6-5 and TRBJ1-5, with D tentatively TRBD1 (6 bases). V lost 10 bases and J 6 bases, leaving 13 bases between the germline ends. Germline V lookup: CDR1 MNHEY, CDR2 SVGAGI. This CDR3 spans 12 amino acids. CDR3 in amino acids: CAIRQEVQPQHF. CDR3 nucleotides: TGTGCCATCAGACAGGAAGTTCAGCCCCAGCATTTT.

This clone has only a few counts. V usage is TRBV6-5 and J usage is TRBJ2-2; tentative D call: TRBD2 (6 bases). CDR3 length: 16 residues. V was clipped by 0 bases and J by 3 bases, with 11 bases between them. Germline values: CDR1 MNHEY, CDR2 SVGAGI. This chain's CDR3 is CASSYSTWGDTGELFF. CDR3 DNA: TGTGCCAGCAGTTACTCGACCTGGGGGGACACCGGGGAGCTGTTTTTT.

The CDR3 DNA reads as TGTGCCATCAGCCCCGGGACAGGGCCATTCGGCTACACCTTC. This encodes CAISPGTGPFGYTF. The gene calls are TRBV10-3 and TRBJ1-2; 9 nucleotides align to TRBD1. Germline assignment: CDR1 ENHRY and CDR2 SYGVKD. This CDR3 spans 14 amino acids. V trimming: 6 bases; J trimming: 8 bases; junction bases outside the gene matches: 10.

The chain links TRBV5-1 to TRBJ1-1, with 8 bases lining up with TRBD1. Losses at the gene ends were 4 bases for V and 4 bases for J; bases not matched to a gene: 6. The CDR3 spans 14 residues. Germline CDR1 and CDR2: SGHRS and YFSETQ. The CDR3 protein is CASSPTGEGTEAFF. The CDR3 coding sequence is TGCGCCAGCAGCCCGACAGGGGAGGGCACTGAAGCTTTCTTT.

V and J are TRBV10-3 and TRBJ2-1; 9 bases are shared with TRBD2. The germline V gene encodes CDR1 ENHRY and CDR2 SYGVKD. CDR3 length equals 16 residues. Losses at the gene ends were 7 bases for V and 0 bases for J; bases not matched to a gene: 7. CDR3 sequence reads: CAIKGLAGSSYNEQFF. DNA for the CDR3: TGTGCCATCAAGGGGCTAGCGGGGTCCTCCTACAATGAGCAGTTCTTC.

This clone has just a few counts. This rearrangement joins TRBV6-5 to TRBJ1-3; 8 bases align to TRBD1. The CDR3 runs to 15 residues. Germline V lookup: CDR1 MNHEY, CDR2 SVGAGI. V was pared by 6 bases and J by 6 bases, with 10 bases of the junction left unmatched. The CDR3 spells CASRPAGGASNTIYF. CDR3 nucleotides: TGTGCCAGCAGGCCCGCAGGGGGCGCGTCAAACACCATATATTTT.

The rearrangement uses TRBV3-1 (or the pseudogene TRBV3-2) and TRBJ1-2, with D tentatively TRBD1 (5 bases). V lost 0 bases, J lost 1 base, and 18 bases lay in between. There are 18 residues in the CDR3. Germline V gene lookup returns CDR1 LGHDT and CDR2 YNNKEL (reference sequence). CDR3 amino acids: CASSQEPSPGNGNYGYTF. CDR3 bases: TGTGCCAGCAGCCAAGAGCCCTCTCCAGGGAACGGTAACTATGGCTACACCTTC.

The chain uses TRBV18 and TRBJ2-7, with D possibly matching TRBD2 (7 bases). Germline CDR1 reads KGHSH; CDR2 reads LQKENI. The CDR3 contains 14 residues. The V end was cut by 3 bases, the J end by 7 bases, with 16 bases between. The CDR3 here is CASSPGGAHREQYF. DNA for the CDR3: TGTGCCAGCTCACCTGGGGGGGCGCATAGGGAGCAGTACTTC.

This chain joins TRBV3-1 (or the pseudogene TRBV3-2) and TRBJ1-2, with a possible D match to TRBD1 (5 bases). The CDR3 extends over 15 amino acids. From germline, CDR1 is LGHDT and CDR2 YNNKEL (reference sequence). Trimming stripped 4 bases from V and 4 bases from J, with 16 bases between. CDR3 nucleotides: TGTGCCAGCAGCCCCGGGGCAGGGAGGGTCTATGGCTACACCTTC. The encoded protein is CASSPGAGRVYGYTF.

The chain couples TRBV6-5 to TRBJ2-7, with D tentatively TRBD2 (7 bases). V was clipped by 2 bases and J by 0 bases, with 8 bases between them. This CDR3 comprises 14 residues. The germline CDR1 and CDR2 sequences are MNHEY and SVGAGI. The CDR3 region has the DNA TGTGCCAGCAGTTACGGGGGGGCCTCCTACGAGCAGTACTTC. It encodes CASSYGGASYEQYF.

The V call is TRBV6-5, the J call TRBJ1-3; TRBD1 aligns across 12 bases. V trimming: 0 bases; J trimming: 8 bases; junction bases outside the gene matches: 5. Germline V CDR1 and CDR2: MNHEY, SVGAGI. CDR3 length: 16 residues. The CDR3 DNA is TGTGCCAGCAGTTACTCGGGGACAGGGGGCGCGGACACCATATATTTT. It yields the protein CASSYSGTGGADTIYF.

CDR3 in DNA: TGTGCCAGCAGCGTAGAGTCCCTAAATTCACCCCTCCACTTT. It yields the protein CASSVESLNSPLHF. This chain joins TRBV9 and TRBJ1-6; D call uncertain. CDR1 is SGDLS, CDR2 YYNGEE, per germline. The CDR3 is 14 residues long. Trimming took 0 bases from V and 7 from J, leaving 8 bases between them.

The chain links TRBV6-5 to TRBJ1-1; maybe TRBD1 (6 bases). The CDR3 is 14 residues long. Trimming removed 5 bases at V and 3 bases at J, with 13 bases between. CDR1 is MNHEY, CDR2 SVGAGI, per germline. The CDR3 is CASSKQGRDTEAFF. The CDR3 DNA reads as TGTGCCAGCAGTAAACAGGGAAGGGACACTGAAGCTTTCTTT.

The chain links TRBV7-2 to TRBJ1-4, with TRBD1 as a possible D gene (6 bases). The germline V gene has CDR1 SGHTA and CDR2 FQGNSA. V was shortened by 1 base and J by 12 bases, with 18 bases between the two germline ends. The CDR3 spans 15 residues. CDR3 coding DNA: TGTGCCAGCAGCTTAGAAGGTCCGGGGACAAGTCAACTGTTTTTT. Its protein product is CASSLEGPGTSQLFF.

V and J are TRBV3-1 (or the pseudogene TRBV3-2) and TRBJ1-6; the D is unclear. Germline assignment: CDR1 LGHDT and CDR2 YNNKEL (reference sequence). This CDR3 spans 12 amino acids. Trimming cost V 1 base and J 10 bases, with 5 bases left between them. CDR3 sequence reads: CASSQVGSPLHF. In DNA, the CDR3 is TGTGCCAGCAGCCAAGTTGGATCACCCCTCCACTTT.

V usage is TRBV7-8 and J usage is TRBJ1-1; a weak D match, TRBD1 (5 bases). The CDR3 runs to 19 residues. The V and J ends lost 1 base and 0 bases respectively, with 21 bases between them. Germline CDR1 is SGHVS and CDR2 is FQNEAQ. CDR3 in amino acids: CASSLVLGSGLSMNTEAFF. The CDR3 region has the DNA TGTGCCAGCAGCTTAGTGTTGGGTTCAGGGCTATCGATGAACACTGAAGCTTTCTTT.